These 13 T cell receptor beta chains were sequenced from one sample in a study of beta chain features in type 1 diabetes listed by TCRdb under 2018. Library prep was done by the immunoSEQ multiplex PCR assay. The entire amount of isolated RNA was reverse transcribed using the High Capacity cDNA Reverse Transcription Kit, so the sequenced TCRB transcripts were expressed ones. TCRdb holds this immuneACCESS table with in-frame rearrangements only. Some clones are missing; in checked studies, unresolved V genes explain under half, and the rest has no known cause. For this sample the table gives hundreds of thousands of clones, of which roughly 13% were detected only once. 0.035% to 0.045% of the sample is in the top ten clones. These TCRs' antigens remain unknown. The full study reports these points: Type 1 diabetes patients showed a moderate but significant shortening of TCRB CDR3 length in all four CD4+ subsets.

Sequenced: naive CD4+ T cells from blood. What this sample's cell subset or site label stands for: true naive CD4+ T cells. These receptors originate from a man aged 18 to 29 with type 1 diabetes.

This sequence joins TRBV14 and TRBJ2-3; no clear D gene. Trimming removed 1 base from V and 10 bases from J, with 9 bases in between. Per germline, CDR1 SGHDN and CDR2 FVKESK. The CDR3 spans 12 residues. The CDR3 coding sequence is TGTGCCAGCAGCCAAGTCTCTAGGCCGCAGTATTTT. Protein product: CASSQVSRPQYF. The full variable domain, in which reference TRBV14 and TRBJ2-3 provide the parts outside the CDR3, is EAGVTQFPSHSVIEKGQTVTLRCDPISGHDNLYWYRRVMGKEIKFLLHFVKESKQDESGMPNNRFLAERTGGTYSTLKVQPAELEDSGVYFCASSQVSRPQYFGPGTRLTVL.

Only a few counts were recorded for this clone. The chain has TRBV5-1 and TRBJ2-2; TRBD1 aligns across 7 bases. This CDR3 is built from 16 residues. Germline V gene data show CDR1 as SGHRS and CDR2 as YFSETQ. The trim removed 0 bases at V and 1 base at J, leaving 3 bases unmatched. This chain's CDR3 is CASSLGGQMNTGELFF. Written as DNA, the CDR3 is TGCGCCAGCAGCTTGGGGGGACAGATGAACACCGGGGAGCTGTTTTTT.

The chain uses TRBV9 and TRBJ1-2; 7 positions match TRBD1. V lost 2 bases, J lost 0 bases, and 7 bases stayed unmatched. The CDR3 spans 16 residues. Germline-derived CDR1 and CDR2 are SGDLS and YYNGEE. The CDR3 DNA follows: TGTGCCAGCAGCGTCCTGGGACAGACCTCTAACTATGGCTACACCTTC. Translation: CASSVLGQTSNYGYTF.

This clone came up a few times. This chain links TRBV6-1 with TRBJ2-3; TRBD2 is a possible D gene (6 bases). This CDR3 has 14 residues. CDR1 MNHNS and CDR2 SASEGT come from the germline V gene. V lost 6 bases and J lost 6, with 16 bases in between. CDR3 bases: TGTGCCAGCAGGGAGACGGGAGAGTCCGATACGCAGTATTTT. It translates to CASRETGESDTQYF.

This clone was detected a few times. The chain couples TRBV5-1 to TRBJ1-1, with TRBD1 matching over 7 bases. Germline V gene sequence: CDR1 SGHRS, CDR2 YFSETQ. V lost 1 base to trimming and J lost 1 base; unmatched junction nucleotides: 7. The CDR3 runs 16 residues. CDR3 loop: CASSLLPGGGNTEAFF. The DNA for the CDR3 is TGCGCCAGCAGCTTGCTGCCAGGGGGTGGGAACACTGAAGCTTTCTTT.

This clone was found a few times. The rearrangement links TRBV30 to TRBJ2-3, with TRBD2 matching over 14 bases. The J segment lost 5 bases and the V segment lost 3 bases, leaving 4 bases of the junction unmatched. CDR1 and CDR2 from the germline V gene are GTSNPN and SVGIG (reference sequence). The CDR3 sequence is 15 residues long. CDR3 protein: CAWSLGLAGGDTQYF. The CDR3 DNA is TGTGCCTGGAGCCTCGGACTAGCGGGAGGAGATACGCAGTATTTT.

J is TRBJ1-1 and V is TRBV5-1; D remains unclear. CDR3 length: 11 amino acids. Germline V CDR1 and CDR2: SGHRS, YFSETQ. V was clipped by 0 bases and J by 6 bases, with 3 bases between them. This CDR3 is CASSLEAEAFF. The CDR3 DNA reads TGCGCCAGCAGCTTGGAGGCTGAAGCTTTCTTT.

CDR3 DNA: TGTGCCAGCAGCTCGCGACAGCTTACGCAGTATTTT. It translates to CASSSRQLTQYF. The chain links TRBV7-9 to TRBJ2-3, with D possibly TRBD1 on 5 matching bases. Looked up from germline, CDR1 is SEHNR and CDR2 is FQNEAQ (reference sequence). The CDR3 consists of 12 residues. Trimming took off 4 bases at V and 8 bases at J, with 10 bases between the two ends.

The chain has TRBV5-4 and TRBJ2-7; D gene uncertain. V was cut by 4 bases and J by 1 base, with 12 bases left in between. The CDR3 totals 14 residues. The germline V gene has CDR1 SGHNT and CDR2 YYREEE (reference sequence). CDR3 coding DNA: TGTGCCAGCAGCCCGGGTAGTTTTTCCTACGAGCAGTACTTC. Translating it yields CASSPGSFSYEQYF.

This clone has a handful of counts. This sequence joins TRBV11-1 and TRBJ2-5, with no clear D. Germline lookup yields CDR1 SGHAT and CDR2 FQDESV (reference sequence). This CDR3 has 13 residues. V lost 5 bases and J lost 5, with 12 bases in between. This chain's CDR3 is CASSLGYLETQYF. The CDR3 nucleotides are TGTGCCAGCAGCCTAGGGTATTTGGAGACCCAGTACTTC.

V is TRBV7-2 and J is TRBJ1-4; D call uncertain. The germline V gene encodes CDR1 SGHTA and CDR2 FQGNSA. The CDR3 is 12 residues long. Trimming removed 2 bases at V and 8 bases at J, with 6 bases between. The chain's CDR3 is CASSLLGEKLFF. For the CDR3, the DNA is TGTGCCAGCAGCTTACTTGGGGAAAAACTGTTTTTT.

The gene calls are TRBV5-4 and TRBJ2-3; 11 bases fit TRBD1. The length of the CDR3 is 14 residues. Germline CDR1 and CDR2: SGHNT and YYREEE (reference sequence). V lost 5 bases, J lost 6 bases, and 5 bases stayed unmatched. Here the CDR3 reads CASRRDRGFDTQYF. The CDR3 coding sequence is TGTGCCAGCAGGAGGGACAGGGGGTTCGATACGCAGTATTTT.

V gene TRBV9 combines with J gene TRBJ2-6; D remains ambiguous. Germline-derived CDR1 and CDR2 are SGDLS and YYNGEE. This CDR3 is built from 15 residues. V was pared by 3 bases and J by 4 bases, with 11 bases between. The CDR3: CASSERLMGANVLTF. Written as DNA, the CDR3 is TGTGCCAGCAGCGAGCGTCTGATGGGGGCCAACGTCCTGACTTTC.